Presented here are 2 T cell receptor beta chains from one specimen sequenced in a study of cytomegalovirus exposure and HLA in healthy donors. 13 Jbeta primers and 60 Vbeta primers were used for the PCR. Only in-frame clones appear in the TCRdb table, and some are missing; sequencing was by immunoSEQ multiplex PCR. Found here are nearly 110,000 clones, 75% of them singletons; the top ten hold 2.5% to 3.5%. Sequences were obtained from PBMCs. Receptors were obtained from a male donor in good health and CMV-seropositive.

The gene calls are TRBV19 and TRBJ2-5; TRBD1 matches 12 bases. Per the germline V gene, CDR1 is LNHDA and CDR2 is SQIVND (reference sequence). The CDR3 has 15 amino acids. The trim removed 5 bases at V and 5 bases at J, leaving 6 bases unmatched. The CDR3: CASSYRGQGAETQYF. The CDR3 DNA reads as TGTGCCAGTAGTTATAGGGGACAGGGGGCCGAGACCCAGTACTTC.

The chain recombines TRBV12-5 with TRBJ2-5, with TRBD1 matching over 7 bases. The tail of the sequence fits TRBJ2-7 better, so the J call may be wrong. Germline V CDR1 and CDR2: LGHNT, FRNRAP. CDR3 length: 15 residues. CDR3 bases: TGTGCTAGTGGTTTAGACACAGGGGTGCCCTACGAGCAGTACTTC. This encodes CASGLDTGVPYEQYF.